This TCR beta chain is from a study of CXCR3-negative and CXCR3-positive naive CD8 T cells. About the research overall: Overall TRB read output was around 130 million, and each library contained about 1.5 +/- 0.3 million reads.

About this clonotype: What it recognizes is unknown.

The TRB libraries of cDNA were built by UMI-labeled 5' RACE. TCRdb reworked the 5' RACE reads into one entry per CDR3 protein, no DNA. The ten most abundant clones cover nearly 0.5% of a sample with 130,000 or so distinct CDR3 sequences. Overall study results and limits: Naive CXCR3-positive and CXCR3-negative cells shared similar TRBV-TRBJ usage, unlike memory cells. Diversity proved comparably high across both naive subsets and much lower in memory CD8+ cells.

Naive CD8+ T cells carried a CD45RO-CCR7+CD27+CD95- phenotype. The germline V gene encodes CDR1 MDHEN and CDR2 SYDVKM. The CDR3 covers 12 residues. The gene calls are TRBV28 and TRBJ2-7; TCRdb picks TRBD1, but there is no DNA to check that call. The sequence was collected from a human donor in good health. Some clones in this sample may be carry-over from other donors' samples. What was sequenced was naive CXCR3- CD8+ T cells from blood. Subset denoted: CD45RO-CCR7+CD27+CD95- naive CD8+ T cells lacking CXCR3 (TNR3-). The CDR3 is CASTLGGYEQYF.